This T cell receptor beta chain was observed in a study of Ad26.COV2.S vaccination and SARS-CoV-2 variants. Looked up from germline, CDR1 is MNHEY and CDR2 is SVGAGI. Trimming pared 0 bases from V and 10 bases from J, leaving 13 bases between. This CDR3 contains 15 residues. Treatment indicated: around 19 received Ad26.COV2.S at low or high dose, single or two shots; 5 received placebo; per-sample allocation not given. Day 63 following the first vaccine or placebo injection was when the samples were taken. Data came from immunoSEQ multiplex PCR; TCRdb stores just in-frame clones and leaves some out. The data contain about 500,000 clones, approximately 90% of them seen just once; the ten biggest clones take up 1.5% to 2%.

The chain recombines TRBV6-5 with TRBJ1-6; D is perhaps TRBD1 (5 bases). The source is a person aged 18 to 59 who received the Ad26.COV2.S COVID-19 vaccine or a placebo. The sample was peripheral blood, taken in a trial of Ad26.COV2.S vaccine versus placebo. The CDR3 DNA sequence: TGTGCCAGCAGTTACTCGATGGGACTGGTATCACCCCTCCACTTT. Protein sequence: CASSYSMGLVSPLHF.